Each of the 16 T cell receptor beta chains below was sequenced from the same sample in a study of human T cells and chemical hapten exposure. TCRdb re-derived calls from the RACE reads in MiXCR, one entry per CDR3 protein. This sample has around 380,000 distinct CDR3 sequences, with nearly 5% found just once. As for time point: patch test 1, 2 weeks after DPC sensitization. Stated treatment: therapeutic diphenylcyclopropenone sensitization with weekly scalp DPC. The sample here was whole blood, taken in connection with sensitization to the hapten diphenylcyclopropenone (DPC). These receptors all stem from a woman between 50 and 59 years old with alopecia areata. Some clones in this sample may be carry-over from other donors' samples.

CDR3 amino acids: CTSGSSSSSYNSPLHF. CDR3 nucleotides: TGCACCAGCGGTTCCTCCTCGAGCTCCTATAATTCACCCCTCCACTTT. V and J are TRBV1 and TRBJ1-6. TRBV1 is described as a pseudogene. The CDR3 has 16 amino acids.

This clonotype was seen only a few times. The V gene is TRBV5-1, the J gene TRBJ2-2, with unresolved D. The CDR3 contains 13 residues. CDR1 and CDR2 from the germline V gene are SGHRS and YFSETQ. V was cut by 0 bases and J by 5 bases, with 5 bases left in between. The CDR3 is CASSLEQTGELFF. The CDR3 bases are TGCGCCAGCAGCTTGGAACAGACCGGGGAGCTGTTTTTT.

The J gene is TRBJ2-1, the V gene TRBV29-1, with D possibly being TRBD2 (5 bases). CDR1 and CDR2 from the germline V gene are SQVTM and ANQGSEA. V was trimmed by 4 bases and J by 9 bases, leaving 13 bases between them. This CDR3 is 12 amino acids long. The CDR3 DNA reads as TGCAGCGTTGGAGGCGGGTGGGGTGAGCAGTTCTTC. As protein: CSVGGGWGEQFF.

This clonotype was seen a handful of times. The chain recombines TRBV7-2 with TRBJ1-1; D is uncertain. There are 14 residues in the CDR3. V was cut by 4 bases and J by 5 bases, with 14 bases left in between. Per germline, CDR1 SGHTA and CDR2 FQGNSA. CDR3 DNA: TGTGCCAGCAGCTCCGGGCTCGAAGGGACTGAAGCTTTCTTT. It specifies CASSSGLEGTEAFF.

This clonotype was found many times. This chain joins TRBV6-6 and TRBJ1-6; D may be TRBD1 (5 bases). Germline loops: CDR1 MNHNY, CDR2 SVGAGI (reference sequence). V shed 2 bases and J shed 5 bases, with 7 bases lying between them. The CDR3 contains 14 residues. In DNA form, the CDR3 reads TGTGCCAGCAGTTACGGGGGACATAATTCACCCCTCCACTTT. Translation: CASSYGGHNSPLHF.

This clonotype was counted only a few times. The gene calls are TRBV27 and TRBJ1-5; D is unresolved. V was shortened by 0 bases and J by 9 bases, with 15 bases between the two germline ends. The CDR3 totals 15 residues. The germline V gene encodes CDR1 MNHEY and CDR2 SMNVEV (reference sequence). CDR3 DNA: TGTGCCAGCAGTTTATCGATGATTAAAGATTCGCCCCAGCATTTT. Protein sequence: CASSLSMIKDSPQHF.

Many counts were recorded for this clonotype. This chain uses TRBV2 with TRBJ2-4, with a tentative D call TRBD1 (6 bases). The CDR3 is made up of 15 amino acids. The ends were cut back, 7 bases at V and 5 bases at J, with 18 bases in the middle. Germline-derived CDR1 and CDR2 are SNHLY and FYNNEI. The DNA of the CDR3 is TGTGCCAGCAACCCATTCGGGACAATGCAAAACATTCAGTACTTC. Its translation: CASNPFGTMQNIQYF.

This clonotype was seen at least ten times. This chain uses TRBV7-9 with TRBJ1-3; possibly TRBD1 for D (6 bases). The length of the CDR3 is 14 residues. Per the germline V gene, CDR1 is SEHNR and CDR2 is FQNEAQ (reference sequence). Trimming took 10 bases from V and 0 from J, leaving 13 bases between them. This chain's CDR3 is CANDPDSSGNTIYF. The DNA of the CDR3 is TGTGCCAATGACCCGGACAGCTCTGGAAACACCATATATTTT.

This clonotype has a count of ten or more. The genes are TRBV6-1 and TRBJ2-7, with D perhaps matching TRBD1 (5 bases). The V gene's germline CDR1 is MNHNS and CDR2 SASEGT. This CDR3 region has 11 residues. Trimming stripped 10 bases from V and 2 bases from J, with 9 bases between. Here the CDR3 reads CATDRAYEQYF. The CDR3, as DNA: TGTGCCACTGACAGAGCCTACGAGCAGTACTTC.

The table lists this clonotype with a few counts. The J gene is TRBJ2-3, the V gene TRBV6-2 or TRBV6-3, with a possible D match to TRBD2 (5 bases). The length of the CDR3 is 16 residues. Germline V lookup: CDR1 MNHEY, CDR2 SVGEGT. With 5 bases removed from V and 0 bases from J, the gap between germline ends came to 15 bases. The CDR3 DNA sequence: TGTGCCAGCAGTACCCGGACTTCCTCTAGCACAGATACGCAGTATTTT. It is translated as CASSTRTSSSTDTQYF.

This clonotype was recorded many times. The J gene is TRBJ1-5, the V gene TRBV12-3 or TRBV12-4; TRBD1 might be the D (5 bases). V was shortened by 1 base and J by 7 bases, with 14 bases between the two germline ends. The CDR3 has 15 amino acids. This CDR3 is CASSLDAGNSQPQHF. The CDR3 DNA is TGTGCCAGCAGTTTAGACGCAGGGAATTCCCAGCCCCAGCATTTT.

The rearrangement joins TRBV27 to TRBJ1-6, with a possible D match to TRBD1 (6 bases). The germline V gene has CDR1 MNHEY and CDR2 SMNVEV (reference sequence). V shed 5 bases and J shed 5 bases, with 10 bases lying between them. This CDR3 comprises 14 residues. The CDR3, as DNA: TGTGCCAGCAGTAACCGGGGGCATAATTCACCCCTCCACTTT. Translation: CASSNRGHNSPLHF.

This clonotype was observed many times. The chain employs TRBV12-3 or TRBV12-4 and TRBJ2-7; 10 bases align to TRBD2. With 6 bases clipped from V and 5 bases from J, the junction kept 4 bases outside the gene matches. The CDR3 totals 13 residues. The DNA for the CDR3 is TGTGCCAGCAGGGACGGGACTAGCGACGAGCAGTACTTC. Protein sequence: CASRDGTSDEQYF.

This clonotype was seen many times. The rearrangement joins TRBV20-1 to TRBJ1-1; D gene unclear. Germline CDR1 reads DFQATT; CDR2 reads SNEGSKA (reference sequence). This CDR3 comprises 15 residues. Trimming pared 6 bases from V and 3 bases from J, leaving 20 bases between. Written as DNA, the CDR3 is TGCAGTGCCACATTATCCCCCTCCGGGTACACTGAAGCTTTCTTT. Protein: CSATLSPSGYTEAFF.

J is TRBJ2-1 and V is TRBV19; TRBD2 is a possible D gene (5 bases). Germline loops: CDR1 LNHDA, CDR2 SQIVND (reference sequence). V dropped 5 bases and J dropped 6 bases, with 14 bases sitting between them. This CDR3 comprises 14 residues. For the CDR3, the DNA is TGTGCCAGTAGTTACCCCAGCGGCTCCAATGAGCAGTTCTTC. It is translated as CASSYPSGSNEQFF.

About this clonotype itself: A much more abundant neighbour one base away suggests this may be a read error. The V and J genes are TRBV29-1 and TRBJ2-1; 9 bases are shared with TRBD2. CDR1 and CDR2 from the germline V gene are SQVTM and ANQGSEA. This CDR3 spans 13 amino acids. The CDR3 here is CSVTSGLGDEEFF. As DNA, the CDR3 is TGCAGCGTAACTAGCGGGCTTGGCGATGAGGAGTTCTTC.